The present entry profiles one T cell receptor beta chain with its context. Its antigen is as yet unknown. Skipping T cell sorting, the study isolated total RNA directly from whole blood. No DNA is given; TCRdb re-called the 5' RACE reads and lists each CDR3 protein once. The record lists around 450,000 distinct CDR3 sequences, of which the ten most abundant hold about 2.2%. This CDR3 is 17 amino acids long. Germline loops: CDR1 LNHDA, CDR2 SQIVND (reference sequence). The sample originates from a study of monozygotic twins with inflammatory bowel disease. Study conclusions and caveats: IBD patients exhibited fewer clonotypes shared with other individuals than healthy twins, particularly with disease activity.

This clonotype was sampled from a human donor with ulcerative colitis or Crohn's disease, or a healthy co-twin of an affected twin (not recorded which). Sequencing input: blood. J is TRBJ2-2 and V is TRBV19; the TCRdb call, TRBD1, lacks DNA for checking. Here the CDR3 reads CASSMGLGGQNTGELFF.